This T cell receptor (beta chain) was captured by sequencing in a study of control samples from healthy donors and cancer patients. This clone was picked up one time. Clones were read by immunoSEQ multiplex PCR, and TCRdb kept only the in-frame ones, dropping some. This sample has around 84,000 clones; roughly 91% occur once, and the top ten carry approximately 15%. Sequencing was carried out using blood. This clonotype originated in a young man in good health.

The CDR3 DNA sequence: TGTGCCTGGAGTGCTACAGGGGGTAGCTCGACTGTCCATCAGCCCCAGCATTTT. Its protein product is CAWSATGGSSTVHQPQHF. J is TRBJ1-5 and V is TRBV30; 8 nucleotides line up with TRBD1. The germline V gene has CDR1 GTSNPN and CDR2 SVGIG (reference sequence). The length of the CDR3 is 18 residues. V lost 1 base and J lost 5; bases outside the gene matches: 16.